Given below is one T cell receptor (beta chain) in context. The data belong to a study of CXCR3-negative and CXCR3-positive naive CD8 T cells. All TRB cDNA libraries came from 5' RACE performed with UMI labels. TCRdb re-called the 5' RACE reads and gives one entry per CDR3 protein, without DNA. The sample has more than 65,000 distinct CDR3 sequences. Per the germline V gene, CDR1 is KGHDR and CDR2 is SFDVKD. This CDR3 has 14 residues. What was sequenced was naive CXCR3- CD8+ T cells from blood. This sample's subset: CD45RO-CCR7+CD27+CD95- naive CD8+ T cells lacking CXCR3 (TNR3-). V gene TRBV24-1 combines with J gene TRBJ1-1; TCRdb designates TRBD1, a call that cannot be tested without DNA. This sequence was found in a human donor in good health. Some clones in this sample may be carry-over from other donors' samples. The CDR3 loop is CATSDGDSPTEAFF.